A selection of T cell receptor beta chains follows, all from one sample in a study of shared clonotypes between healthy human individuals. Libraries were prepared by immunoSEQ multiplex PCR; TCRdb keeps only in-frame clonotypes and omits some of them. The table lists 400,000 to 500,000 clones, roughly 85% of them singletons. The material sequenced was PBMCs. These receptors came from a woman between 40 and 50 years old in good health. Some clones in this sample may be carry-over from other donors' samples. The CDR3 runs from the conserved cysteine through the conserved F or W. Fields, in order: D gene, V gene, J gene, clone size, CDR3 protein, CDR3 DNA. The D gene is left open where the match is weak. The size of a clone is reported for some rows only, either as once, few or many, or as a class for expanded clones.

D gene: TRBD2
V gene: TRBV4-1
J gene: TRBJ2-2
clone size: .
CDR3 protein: CASSQVAGAGELFF
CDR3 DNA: TGCGCCAGCAGCCAAGTCGCGGGAGCCGGGGAGCTGTTTTTT

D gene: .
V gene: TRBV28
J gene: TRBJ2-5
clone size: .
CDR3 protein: CASSLLEQETQYF
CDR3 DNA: TGTGCCAGCAGTTTACTAGAACAAGAGACCCAGTACTTC

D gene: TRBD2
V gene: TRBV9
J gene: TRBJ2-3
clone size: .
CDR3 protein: CASSERGRASVADTQYF
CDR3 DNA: TGTGCCAGCAGCGAGAGAGGGAGGGCCTCGGTGGCAGATACGCAGTATTTT

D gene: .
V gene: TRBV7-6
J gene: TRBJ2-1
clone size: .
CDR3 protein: CASSTPLVGGSSYNEQFF
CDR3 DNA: TGTGCCAGCAGCACCCCCCTCGTTGGCGGAAGCTCCTACAATGAGCAGTTCTTC

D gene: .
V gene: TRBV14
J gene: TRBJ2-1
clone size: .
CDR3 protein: CASSPSGGNHWNEQFF
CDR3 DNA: TGTGCCAGCAGCCCCAGCGGCGGGAATCATTGGAATGAGCAGTTCTTC

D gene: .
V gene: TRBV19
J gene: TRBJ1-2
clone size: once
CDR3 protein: CASSTGTYGYTF
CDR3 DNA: TGTGCCAGTAGTACAGGAACCTATGGCTACACCTTC

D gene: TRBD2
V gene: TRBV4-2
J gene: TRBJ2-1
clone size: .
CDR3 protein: CASSRGLAGTSSYNEQFF
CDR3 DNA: TGTGCCAGCAGCCGAGGACTAGCGGGGACGAGCTCCTACAATGAGCAGTTCTTC

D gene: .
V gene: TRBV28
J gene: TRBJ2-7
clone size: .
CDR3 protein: CASSPTGTLTYEQYF
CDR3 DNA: TGTGCCAGCAGTCCCACCGGGACACTTACCTACGAGCAGTACTTC

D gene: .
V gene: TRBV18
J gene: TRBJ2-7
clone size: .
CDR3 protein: CASSRLEPYEQYF
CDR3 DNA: TGTGCCAGCTCACGACTAGAACCCTACGAGCAGTACTTC

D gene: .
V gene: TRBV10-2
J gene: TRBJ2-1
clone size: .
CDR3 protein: CASSGGYTSYNEQFF
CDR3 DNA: TGCGCCAGCAGTGGGGGCTACACCTCCTACAATGAGCAGTTCTTC

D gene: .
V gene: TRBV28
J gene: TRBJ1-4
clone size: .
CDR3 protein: CASSPPGATNEKLFF
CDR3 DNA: TGTGCCAGCAGTCCCCCGGGGGCAACTAATGAAAAACTGTTTTTT

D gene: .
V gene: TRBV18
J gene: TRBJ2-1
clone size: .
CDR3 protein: CASARPGTPEDEQFF
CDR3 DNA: TGTGCCAGCGCTAGACCAGGGACGCCCGAGGATGAGCAGTTCTTC

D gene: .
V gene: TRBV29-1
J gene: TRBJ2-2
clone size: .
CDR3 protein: CSVERPTDPTGELFF
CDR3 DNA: TGCAGCGTTGAACGCCCGACAGATCCTACCGGGGAGCTGTTTTTT

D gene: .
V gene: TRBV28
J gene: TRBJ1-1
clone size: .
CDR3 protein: CASSLPSGMNTEAFF
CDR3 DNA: TGTGCCAGCAGTTTACCCAGCGGGATGAACACTGAAGCTTTCTTT

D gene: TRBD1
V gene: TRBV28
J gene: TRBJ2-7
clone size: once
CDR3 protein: CASRPGQGAYEQYF
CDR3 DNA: TGTGCCAGCAGACCGGGACAGGGCGCCTACGAGCAGTACTTC